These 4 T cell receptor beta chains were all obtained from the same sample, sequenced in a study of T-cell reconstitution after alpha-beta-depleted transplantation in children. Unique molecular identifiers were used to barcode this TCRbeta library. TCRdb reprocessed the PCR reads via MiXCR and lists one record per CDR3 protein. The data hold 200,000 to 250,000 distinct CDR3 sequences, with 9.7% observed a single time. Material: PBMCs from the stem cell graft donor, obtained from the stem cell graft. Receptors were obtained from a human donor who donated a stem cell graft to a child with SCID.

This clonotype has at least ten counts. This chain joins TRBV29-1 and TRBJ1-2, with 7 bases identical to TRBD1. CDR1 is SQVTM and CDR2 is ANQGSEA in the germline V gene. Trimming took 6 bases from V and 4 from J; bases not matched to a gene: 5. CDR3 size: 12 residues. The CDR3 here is CSVSTGFYGYTF. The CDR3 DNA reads TGCAGCGTATCGACAGGGTTCTATGGCTACACCTTC. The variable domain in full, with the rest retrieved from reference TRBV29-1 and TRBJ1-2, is SAVISQKPSRDICQRGTSLTIQCQVDSQVTMMFWYRQQPGQSLTLIATANQGSEATYESGFVIDKFPISRPNLTFSTLTVSNMSPEDSSIYLCSVSTGFYGYTFGSGTRLTVV.

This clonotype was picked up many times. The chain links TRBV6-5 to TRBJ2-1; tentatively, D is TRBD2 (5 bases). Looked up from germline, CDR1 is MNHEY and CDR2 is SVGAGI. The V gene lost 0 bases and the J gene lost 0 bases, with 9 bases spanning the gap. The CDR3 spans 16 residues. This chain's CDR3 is CASSYSGTSSYNEQFF. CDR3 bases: TGTGCCAGCAGTTACTCCGGCACTAGCTCCTACAATGAGCAGTTCTTC.

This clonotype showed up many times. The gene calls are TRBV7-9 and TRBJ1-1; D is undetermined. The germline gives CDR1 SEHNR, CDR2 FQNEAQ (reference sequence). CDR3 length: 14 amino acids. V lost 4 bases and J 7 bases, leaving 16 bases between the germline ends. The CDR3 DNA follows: TGTGCCAGCAGCTACTCCGAAGGCACCCGTGAAGCTTTCTTT. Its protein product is CASSYSEGTREAFF.

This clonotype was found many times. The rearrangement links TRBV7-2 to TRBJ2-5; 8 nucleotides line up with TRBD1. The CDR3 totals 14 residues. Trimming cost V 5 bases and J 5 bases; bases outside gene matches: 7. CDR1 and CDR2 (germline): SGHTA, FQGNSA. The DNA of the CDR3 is TGTGCCAGCAGCCCCTGGACAGGGCCGGAGACCCAGTACTTC. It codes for CASSPWTGPETQYF.